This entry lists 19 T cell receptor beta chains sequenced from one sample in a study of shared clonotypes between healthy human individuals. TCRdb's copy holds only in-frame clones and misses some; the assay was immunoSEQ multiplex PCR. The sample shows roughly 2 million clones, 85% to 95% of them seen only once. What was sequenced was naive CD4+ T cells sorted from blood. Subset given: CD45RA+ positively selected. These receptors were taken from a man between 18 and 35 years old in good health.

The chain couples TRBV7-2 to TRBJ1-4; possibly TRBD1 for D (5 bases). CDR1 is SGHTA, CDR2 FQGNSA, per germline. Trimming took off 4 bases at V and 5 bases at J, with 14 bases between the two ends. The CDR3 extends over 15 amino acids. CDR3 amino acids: CASSSAGTANEKLFF. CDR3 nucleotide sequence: TGTGCCAGCAGCTCGGCGGGGACGGCAAATGAAAAACTGTTTTTT. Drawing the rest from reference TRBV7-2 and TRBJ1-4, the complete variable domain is GAGVSQSPSNKVTEKGKDVELRCDPISGHTALYWYRQSLGQGLEFLIYFQGNSAPDKSGLPSDRFSAERTGGSVSTLTIQRTQQEDSAVYLCASSSAGTANEKLFFGSGTQLSVL.

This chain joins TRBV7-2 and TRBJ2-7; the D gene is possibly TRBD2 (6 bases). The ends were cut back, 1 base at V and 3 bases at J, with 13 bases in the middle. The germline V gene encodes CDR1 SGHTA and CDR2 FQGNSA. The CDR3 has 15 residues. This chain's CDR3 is CASSLDPAGVYEQYF. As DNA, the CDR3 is TGTGCCAGCAGCTTAGACCCAGCGGGCGTCTACGAGCAGTACTTC. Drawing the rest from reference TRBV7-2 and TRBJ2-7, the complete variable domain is GAGVSQSPSNKVTEKGKDVELRCDPISGHTALYWYRQSLGQGLEFLIYFQGNSAPDKSGLPSDRFSAERTGGSVSTLTIQRTQQEDSAVYLCASSLDPAGVYEQYFGPGTRLTVT.

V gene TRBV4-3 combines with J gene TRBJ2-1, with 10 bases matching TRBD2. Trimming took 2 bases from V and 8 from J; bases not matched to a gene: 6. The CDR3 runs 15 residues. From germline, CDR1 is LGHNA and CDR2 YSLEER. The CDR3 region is CASSQRLAGDYEQFF. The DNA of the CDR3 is TGCGCCAGCAGCCAACGGCTAGCGGGAGACTATGAGCAGTTCTTC.

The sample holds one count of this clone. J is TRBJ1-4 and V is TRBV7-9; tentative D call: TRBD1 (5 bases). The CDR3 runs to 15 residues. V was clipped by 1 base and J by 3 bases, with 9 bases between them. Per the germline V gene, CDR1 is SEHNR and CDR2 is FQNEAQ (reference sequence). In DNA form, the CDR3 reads TGTGCCAGCAGCTTAGGCGAGACAGCTAATGAAAAACTGTTTTTT. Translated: CASSLGETANEKLFF.

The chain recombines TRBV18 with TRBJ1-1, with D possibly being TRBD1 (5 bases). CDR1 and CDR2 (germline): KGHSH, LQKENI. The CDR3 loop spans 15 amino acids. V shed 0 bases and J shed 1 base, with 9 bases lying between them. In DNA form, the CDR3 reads TGTGCCAGCTCACCACCGGGGACGGCGAACACTGAAGCTTTCTTT. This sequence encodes CASSPPGTANTEAFF.

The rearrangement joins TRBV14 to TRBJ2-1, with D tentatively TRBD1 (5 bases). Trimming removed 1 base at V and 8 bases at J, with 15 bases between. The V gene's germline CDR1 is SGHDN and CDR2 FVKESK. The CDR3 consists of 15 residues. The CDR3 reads CASSQVRGKVHEQFF. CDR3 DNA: TGTGCCAGCAGCCAAGTAAGGGGCAAAGTCCATGAGCAGTTCTTC.

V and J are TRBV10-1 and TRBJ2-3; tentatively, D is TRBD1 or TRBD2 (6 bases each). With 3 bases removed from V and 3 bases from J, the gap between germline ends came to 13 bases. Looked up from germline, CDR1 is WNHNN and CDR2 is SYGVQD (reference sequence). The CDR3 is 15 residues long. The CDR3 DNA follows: TGCGCCAGCAGTGAAAGAACAGGGAGGACAGATACGCAGTATTTT. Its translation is CASSERTGRTDTQYF.

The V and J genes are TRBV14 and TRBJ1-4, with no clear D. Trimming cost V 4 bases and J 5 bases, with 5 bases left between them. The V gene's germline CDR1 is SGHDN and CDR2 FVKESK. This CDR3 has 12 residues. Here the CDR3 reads CASSPGNEKLFF. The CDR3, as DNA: TGTGCCAGCAGCCCGGGCAATGAAAAACTGTTTTTT.

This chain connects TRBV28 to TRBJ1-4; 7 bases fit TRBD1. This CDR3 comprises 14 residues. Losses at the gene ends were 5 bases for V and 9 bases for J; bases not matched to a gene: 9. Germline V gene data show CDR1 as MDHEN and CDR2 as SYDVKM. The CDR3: CASSTRDSLKKLFF. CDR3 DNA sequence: TGTGCCAGCAGTACCCGGGACAGCCTTAAAAAACTGTTTTTT.

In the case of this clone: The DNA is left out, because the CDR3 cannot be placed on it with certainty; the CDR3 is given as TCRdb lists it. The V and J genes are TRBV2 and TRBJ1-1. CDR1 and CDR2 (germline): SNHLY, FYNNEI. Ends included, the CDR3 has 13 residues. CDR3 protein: CASSSSVWAEAFF.

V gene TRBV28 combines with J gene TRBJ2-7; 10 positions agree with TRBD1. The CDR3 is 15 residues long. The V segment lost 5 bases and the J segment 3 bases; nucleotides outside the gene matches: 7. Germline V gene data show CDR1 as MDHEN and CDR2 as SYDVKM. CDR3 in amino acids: CASSGRDRGFYEQYF. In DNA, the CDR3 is TGTGCCAGCAGTGGCCGGGACAGGGGATTCTACGAGCAGTACTTC.

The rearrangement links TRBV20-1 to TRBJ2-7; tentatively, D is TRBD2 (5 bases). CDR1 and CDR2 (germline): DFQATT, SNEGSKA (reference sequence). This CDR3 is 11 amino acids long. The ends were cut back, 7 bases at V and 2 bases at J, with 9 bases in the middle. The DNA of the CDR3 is TGCAGTGTGCGGGTTGCCTACGAGCAGTACTTC. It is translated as CSVRVAYEQYF.

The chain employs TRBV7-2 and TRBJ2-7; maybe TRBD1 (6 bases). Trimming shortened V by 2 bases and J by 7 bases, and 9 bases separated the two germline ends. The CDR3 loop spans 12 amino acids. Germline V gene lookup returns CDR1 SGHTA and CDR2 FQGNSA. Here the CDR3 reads CASSLKQGEQYF. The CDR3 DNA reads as TGTGCCAGCAGCTTAAAACAGGGTGAGCAGTACTTC. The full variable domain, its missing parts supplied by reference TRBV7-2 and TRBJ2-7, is GAGVSQSPSNKVTEKGKDVELRCDPISGHTALYWYRQSLGQGLEFLIYFQGNSAPDKSGLPSDRFSAERTGGSVSTLTIQRTQQEDSAVYLCASSLKQGEQYFGPGTRLTVT.

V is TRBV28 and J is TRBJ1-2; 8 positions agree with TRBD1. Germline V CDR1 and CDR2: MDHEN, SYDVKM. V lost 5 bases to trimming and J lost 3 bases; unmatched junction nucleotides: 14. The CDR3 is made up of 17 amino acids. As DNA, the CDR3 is TGTGCCAGCAGTGGGTCTTCATCGGGACAGGAACACTATGGCTACACCTTC. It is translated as CASSGSSSGQEHYGYTF.

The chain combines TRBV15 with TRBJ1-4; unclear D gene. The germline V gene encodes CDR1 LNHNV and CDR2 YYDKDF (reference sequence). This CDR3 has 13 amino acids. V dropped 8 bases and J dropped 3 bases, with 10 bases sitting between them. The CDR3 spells CATASGANEKLFF. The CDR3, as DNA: TGTGCCACCGCGAGCGGAGCTAATGAAAAACTGTTTTTT.

DNA of the CDR3: TGCGCCAGCAGCCAAGATTTCGAGGGGGGACGCTCTGGAAACACCATATATTTT. The encoded protein is CASSQDFEGGRSGNTIYF. This chain connects TRBV4-3 to TRBJ1-3; D might be TRBD1 (6 bases). The V end lost 0 bases, the J end lost 0 bases, and 15 bases lay between the germline ends. CDR1 LGHNA and CDR2 YSLEER come from the germline V gene. This CDR3 is 18 amino acids long.

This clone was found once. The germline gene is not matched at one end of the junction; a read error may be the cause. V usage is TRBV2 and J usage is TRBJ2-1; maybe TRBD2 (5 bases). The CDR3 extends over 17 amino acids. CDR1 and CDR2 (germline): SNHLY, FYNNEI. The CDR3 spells CASNEEGRLGPYNEQFF. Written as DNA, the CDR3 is TGTGCCAGCAATGAAGAGGGTCGGCTAGGCCCATACAATGAGCAGTTCTTC.

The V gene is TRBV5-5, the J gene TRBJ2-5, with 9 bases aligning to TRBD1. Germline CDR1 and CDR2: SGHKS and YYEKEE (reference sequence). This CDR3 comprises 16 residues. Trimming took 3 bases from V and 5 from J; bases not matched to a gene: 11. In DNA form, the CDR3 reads TGTGCCAGCAGCTATTACGGGACAGGGCCGAGGGAGACCCAGTACTTC. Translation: CASSYYGTGPRETQYF.

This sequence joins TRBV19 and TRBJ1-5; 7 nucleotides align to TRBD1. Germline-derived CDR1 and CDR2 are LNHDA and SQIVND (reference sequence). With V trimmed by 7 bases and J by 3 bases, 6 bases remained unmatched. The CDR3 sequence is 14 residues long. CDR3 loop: CASTTQGINQPQHF. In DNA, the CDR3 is TGTGCCAGTACTACACAGGGGATCAATCAGCCCCAGCATTTT.